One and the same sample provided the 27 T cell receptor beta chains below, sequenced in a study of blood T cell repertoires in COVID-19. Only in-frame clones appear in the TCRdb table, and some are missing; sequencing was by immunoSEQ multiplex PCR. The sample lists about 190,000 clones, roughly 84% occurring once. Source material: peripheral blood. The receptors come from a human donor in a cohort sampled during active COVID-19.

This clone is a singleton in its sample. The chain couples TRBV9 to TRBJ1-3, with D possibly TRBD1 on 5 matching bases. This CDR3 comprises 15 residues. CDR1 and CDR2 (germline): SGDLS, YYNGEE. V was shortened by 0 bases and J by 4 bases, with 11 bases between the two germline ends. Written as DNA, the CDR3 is TGTGCCAGCAGCGTAGACGCGGGGGTCGGAAACACCATATATTTT. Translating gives CASSVDAGVGNTIYF.

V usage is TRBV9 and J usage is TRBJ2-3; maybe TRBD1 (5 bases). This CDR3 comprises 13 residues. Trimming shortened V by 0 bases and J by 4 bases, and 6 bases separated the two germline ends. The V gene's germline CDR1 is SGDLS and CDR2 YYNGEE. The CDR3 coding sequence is TGTGCCAGCAGCGTAGTGACAGCAGATACGCAGTATTTT. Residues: CASSVVTADTQYF.

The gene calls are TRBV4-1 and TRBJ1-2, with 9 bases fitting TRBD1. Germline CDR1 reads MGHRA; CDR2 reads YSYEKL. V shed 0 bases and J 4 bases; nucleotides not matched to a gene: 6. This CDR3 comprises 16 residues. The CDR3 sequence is CASSQDPGQGPYGYTF. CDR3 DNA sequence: TGCGCCAGCAGCCAAGACCCTGGACAGGGGCCCTATGGCTACACCTTC.

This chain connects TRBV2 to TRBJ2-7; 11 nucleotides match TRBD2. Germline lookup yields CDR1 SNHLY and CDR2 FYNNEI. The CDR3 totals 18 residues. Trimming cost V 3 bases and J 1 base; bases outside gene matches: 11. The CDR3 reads CASSDDGPLAGGSYEQYV. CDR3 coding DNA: TGTGCCAGCAGTGACGACGGCCCGCTAGCGGGGGGTTCCTACGAGCAGTACGTC.

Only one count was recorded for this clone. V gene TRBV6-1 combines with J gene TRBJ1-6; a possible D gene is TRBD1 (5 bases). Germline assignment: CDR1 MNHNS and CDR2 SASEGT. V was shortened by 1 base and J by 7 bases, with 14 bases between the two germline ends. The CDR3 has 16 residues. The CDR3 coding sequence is TGTGCCAGCAGTGAAGGGGGCCAGGGTTGGAATTCACCCCTCCACTTT. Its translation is CASSEGGQGWNSPLHF.

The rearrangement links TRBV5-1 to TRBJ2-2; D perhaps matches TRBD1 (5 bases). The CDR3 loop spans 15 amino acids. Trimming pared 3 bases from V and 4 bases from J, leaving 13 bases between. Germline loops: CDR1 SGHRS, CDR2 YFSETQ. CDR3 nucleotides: TGCGCCAGCAGCTCTGGGGCTTCGGGCACCGGGGAGCTGTTTTTT. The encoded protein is CASSSGASGTGELFF.

The CDR3 spells CAWGPQGASNQPQHF. The CDR3 DNA follows: TGTGCCTGGGGCCCACAGGGGGCTAGCAATCAGCCCCAGCATTTT. The chain uses TRBV30 and TRBJ1-5, with 9 bases matching TRBD1. The CDR3 is made up of 15 amino acids. The V segment lost 5 bases and the J segment 0 bases; nucleotides outside the gene matches: 5. Germline values: CDR1 GTSNPN, CDR2 SVGIG (reference sequence). The full variable domain, in which reference TRBV30 and TRBJ1-5 provide the parts outside the CDR3, is SQTIHQWPATLVQPVGSPLSLECTVEGTSNPNLYWYRQAAGRGLQLLFYSVGIGQISSEVPQNLSASRPQDRQFILSSKKLLLSDSGFYLCAWGPQGASNQPQHFGDGTRLSIL.

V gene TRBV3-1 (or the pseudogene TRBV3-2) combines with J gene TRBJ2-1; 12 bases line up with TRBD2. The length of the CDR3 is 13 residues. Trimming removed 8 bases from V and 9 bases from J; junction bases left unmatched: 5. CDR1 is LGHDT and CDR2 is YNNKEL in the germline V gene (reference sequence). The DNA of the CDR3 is TGTGCCAGCGGAAGACTAGCGGGAGCTGAGCAGTTCTTC. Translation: CASGRLAGAEQFF.

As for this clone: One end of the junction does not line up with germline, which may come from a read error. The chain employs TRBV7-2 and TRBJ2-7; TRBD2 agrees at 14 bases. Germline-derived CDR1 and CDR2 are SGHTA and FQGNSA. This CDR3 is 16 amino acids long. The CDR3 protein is CASSLAGTSGRGEQYF. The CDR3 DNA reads TGTGCCAGCAGCCTAGCCGGGACTAGCGGGAGAGGGGAGCAGTACTTC.

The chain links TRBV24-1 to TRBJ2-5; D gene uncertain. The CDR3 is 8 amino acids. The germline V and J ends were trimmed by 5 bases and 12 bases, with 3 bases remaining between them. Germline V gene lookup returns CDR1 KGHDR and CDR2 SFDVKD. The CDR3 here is CATSGEYF. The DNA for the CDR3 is TGTGCCACCAGTGGAGAGTACTTC.

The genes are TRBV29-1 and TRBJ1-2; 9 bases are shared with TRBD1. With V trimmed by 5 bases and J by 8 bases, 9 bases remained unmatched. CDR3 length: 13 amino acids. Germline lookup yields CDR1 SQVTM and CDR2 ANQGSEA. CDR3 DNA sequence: TGCAGCGTTCCACAAACAGGGGGCTCAGGCTACACCTTC. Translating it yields CSVPQTGGSGYTF.

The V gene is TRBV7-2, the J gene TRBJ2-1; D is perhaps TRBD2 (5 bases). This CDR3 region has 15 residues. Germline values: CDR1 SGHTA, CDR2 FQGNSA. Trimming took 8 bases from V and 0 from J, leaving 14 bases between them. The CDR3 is CASGRPPGSYNEQFF. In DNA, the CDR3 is TGTGCCAGCGGGAGACCACCCGGCTCCTACAATGAGCAGTTCTTC.

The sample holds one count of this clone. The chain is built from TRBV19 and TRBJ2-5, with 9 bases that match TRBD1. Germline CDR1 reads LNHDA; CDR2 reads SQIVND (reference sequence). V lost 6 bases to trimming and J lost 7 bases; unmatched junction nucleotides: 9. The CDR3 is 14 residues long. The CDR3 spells CASRAGTGFGTQYF. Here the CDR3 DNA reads TGTGCCAGTAGGGCCGGGACAGGGTTTGGGACCCAGTACTTC. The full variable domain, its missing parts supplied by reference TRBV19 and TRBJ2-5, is DGGITQSPKYLFRKEGQNVTLSCEQNLNHDAMYWYRQDPGQGLRLIYYSQIVNDFQKGDIAEGYSVSREKKESFPLTVTSAQKNPTAFYLCASRAGTGFGTQYFGPGTRLLVL.

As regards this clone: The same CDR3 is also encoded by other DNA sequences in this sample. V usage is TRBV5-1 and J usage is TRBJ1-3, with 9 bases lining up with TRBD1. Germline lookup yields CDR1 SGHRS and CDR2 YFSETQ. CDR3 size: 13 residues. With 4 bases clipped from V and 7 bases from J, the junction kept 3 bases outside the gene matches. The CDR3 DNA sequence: TGCGCCAGCAGCCTTGGACAGGGGAACACCATATATTTT. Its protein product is CASSLGQGNTIYF.

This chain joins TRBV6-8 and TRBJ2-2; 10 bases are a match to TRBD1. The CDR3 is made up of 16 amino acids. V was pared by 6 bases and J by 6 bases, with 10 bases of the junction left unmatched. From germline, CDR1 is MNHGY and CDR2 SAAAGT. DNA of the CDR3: TGTGCCAGCAGGCTAGACAGGGGGCCGCGGCCCGGGGAGCTGTTTTTT. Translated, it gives CASRLDRGPRPGELFF.

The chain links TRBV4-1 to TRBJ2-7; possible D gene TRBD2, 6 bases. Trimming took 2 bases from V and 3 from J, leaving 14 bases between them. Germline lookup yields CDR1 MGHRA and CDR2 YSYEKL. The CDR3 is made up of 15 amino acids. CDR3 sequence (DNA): TGCGCCAGCAGCCAAAGCCCCCGCGGGGTCTACGAGCAGTACTTC. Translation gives CASSQSPRGVYEQYF.

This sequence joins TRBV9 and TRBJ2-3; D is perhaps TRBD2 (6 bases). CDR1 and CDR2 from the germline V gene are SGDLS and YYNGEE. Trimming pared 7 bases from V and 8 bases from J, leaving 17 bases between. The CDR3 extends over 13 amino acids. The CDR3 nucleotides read TGTGCCAGCGCCTACGGAGGGGAGGTTACGCAGTATTTT. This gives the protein CASAYGGEVTQYF.

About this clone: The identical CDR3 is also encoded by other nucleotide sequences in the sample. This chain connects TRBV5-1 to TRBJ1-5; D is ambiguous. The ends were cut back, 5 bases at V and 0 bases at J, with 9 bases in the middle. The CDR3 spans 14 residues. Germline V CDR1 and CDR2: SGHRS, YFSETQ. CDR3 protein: CASSSGYSNQPQHF. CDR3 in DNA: TGCGCCAGCAGTTCGGGGTATAGCAATCAGCCCCAGCATTTT.

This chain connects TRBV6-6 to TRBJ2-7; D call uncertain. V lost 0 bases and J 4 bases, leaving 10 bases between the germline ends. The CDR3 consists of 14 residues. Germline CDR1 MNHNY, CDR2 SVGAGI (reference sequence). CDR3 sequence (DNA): TGTGCCAGCAGTTACTCGAATTTACAGTACGAGCAGTACGTC. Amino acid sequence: CASSYSNLQYEQYV.

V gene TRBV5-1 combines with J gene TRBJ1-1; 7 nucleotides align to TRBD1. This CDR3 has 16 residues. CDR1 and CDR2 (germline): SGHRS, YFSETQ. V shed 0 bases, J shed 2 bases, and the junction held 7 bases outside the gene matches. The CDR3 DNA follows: TGCGCCAGCAGCTTGGCCTTTCAGGGGGGAAACACTGAAGCTTTCTTT. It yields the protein CASSLAFQGGNTEAFF.

This chain's CDR3 is CASSLRRQETQYF. The CDR3, as DNA: TGTGCCAGCAGCTTAAGGCGGCAAGAGACCCAGTACTTC. The chain has TRBV7-3 and TRBJ2-5, with no clear D. This CDR3 contains 13 residues. Germline V gene data show CDR1 as SGHTA and CDR2 as FQGTGA. V lost 1 base to trimming and J lost 2 bases, with 5 bases between them.

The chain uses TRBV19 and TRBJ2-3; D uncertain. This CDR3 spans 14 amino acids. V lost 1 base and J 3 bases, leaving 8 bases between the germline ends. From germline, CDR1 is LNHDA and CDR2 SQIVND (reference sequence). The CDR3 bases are TGTGCCAGTAGTATAGGGCAGGTTACAGATACGCAGTATTTT. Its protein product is CASSIGQVTDTQYF.

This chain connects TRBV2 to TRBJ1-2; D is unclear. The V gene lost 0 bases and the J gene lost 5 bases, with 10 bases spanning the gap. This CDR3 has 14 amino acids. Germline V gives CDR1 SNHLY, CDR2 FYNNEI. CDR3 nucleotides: TGTGCCAGCAGTGAAGCGCGGCGGCTGTATGGCTACACCTTC. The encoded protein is CASSEARRLYGYTF.

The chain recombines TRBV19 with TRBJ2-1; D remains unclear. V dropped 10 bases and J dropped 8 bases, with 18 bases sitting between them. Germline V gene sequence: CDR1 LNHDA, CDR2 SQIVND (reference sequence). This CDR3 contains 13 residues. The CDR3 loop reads CATQTLGRDEQFF. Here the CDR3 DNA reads TGTGCCACCCAGACTCTAGGCCGGGATGAGCAGTTCTTC.

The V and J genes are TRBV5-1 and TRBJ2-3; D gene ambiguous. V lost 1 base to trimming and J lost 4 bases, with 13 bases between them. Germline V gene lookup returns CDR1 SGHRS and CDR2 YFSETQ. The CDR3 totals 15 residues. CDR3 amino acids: CASSLTTVRSDTQYF. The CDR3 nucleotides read TGCGCCAGCAGCTTGACTACGGTGCGTTCAGATACGCAGTATTTT.

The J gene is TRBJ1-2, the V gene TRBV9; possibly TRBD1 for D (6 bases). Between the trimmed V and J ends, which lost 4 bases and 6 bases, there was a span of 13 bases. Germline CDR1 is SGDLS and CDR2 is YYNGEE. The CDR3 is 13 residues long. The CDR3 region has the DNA TGTGCCAGCAGCCCGCACAGGGCGGATGGCTACACCTTC. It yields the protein CASSPHRADGYTF.

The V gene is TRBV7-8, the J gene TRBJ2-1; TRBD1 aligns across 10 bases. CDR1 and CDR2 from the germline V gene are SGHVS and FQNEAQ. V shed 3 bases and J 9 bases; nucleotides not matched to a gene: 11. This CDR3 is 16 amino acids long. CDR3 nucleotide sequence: TGTGCCAGCAGCTTGTACGGGACAGGGGCTATCGGTGAGCAGTTCTTC. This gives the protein CASSLYGTGAIGEQFF.